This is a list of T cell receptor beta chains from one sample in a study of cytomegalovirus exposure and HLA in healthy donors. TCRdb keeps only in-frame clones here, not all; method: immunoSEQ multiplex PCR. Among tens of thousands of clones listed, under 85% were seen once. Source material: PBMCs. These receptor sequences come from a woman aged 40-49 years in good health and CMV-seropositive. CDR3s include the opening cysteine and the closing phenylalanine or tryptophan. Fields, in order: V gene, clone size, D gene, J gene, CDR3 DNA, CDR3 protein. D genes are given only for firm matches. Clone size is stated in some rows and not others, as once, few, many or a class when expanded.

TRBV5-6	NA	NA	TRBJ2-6	TGTGCCAGCCTCTCTGGGGCCAACGTCCTGACTTTC	CASLSGANVLTF
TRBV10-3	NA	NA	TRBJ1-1	TGTGCCATCAGTGATCCTTACACTGAAGCTTTCTTT	CAISDPYTEAFF
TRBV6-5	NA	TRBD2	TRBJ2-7	TGTGCCAGCAGTTCACTAGCGGGAGTAGGACTCGAGCAGTACTTC	CASSSLAGVGLEQYF
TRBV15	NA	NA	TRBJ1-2	TGTGCCACCAGCAGGGGCGGGGTGGTTGGGAATGGCTACACCTTC	CATSRGGVVGNGYTF
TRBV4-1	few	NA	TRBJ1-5	TGCGCCAGCAGCCAAGGTGGCCTTCTGGATCAGCCCCAGCATTTT	CASSQGGLLDQPQHF
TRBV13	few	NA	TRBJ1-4	TGTGCCAGCAGCTTAGTAAGGGGGGAAAAACTGTTTTTT	CASSLVRGEKLFF
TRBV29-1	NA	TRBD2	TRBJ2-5	TGCAGCGTTGAAGAGACTAGCGGGAGAAGTGAGACCCAGTACTTC	CSVEETSGRSETQYF
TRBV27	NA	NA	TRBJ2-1	TGTGCCAGCAGTTTATCGCGGGGAGCCCAGTTCTTC	CASSLSRGAQFF
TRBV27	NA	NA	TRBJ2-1	TGTGCCAGCAGTCAAGGGACAGAGCAGTTCTTC	CASSQGTEQFF
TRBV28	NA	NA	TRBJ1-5	TGTGCCAGCAGTTTTACCCCGAATCTAGCCCAGCATTTT	CASSFTPNLAQHF
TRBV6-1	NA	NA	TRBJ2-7	TGTGCCAGCAGTAGCCGAGTCCACGAGCAGTACTTC	CASSSRVHEQYF
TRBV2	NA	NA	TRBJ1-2	TGTGCCAGCAGTGCCTCCGACAGTTATGGCTACACCTTC	CASSASDSYGYTF
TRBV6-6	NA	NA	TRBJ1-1	TGTGCCAGCAGAGAGAGGATTGAAGCTTTCTTT	CASRERIEAFF
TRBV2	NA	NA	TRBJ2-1	TGTGCCAGCAGTGCGAAGCGTCTTGAGCAGTTCTTC	CASSAKRLEQFF
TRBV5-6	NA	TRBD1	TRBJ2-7	TGTGCCAGCAGTTCCGGGACAGGGGAATACGAGCAGTACTTC	CASSSGTGEYEQYF
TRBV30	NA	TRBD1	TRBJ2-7	TGTGCCTGGAGCGTACCGGGTATGACAGGGAGCTACGAGCAGTACTTC	CAWSVPGMTGSYEQYF
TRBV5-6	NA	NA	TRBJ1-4	TGTGCCAGCGGCAGGCGGGGGGGTGAAAAACTGTTTTTT	CASGRRGGEKLFF
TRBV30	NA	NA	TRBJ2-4	TGTGCCTGGAGTGTGGGAGGAGTGGCCAAAAACATTCAGTACTTC	CAWSVGGVAKNIQYF
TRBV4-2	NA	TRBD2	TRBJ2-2	TGTGCCAGCAGCAAAGCGGGGCGGGGGGTAAACACCGGGGAGCTGTTTTTT	CASSKAGRGVNTGELFF
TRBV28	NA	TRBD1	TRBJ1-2	TGTGCCAGCAGTTGGCGACAGGGATTGTACTATGGCTACACCTTC	CASSWRQGLYYGYTF
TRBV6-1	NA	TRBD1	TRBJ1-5	TGTGCCAGCAGTGAAGCGACAGGGTCAGATCAGCCCCAGCATTTT	CASSEATGSDQPQHF
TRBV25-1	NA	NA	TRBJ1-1	TGTGCCAGCAGTGCTGTCGGGTCTGAAGCTTTCTTT	CASSAVGSEAFF
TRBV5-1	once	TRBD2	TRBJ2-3	TGCGCCAGCAGCTTTACTAGCGGGAGACTCGTCACAGATACGCAGTATTTT	CASSFTSGRLVTDTQYF
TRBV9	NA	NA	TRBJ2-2	TGTGCCAGCAGCGCTACTAGTGGGGACACCGGGGAGCTGTTTTTT	CASSATSGDTGELFF
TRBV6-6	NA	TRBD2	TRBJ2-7	TGTGCCAGCAGTCCCGGACTAGCGACTGAGCAGTACTTC	CASSPGLATEQYF
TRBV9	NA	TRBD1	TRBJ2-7	TGTGCCAGCAGCGTAGCGGGACAGGGGGGCGAGCAGTACTTC	CASSVAGQGGEQYF
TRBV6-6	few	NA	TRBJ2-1	TGTGCCAGCGGGAGACCCTACAATGAGCAGTTCTTC	CASGRPYNEQFF
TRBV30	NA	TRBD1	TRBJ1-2	TGTGCCTGGAGTGCAGGGGGCCAAGGCTACACCTTC	CAWSAGGQGYTF
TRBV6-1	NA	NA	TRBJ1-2	TGTGCCAGCAGTGAAGCCGGGTATGGCTACACCTTC	CASSEAGYGYTF
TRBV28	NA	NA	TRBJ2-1	TGTGCCAGCATCAAACTGGGGGCAGGGGGGAATGAGCAGTTCTTC	CASIKLGAGGNEQFF
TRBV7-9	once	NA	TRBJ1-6	TGTGCCAGCAGCGTAACACAGGGATTAGGTAATTCACCCCTCCACTTT	CASSVTQGLGNSPLHF
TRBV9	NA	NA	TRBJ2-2	TGTGCCAGCAGCGTAGCTGTAAACACCGGGGAGCTGTTTTTT	CASSVAVNTGELFF
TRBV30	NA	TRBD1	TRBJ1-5	TGTGCCTGGAATTTCGGCGGGACAGGTGGGAATCAGCCCCAGCATTTT	CAWNFGGTGGNQPQHF
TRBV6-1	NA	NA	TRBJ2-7	TGTGCCAGCAGTGCCGTAGGGGTCCCCAACGAGCAGTACTTC	CASSAVGVPNEQYF
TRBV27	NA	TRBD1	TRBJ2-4	TGTGCCAGCAGTTTAACGGACAGGGGGCAATACCTAGCCAAAAACATTCAGTACTTC	CASSLTDRGQYLAKNIQYF
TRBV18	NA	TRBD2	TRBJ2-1	TGTGCCAGCTCACCCCTAGGACCGGGAGGTGTGGCCTACAATGAGCAGTTCTTC	CASSPLGPGGVAYNEQFF
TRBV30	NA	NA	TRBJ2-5	TGTGCCTGGAGTCCAGGGCACGAGACCCAGTACTTC	CAWSPGHETQYF
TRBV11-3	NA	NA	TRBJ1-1	TGTGCCAGCAGCTTAGAGTATAGGAGGAGAGACACTGAAGCTTTCTTT	CASSLEYRRRDTEAFF
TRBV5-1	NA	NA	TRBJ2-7	TGCGCCAGCAGCCTGTCCCCTAGCGAGCAGTACTTC	CASSLSPSEQYF
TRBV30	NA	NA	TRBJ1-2	TGTGCCTGGAGTGTACGGGGTAGCTATGGCTACACCTTC	CAWSVRGSYGYTF
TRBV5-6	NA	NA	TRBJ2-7	TGTGCCAGCAGCTTGCTCGGGGAATACGAGCAGTACTTC	CASSLLGEYEQYF
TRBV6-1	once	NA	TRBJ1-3	TGTGCCAGCGGTTCGGGGTTCGGGTTTGGAAACACCATATATTTT	CASGSGFGFGNTIYF
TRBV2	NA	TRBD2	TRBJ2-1	TGTGCCAGCAGTGGGACTAGCGGGAGTTACAATGAGCAGTTCTTC	CASSGTSGSYNEQFF
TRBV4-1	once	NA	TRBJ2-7	TGCGCCAGCAGCCAAGTCGGACAGCGCTACGAGCAGTACTTC	CASSQVGQRYEQYF
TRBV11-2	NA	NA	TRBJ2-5	TGTGCCAGCAGCACACCAACACAGATCCAAGAGACCCAGTACTTC	CASSTPTQIQETQYF
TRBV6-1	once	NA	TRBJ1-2	TGTGCCAGCAGTGAAGCGCGGGGGGGCGAGCGGTCTTATGGCTACACCTTC	CASSEARGGERSYGYTF
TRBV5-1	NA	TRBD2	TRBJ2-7	TGCGCCAGCAGTACTGGGACTAGCGGGGGATTAACCTACGAGCAGTACTTC	CASSTGTSGGLTYEQYF
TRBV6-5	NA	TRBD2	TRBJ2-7	TGTGCCAGCGCGCTCGGGGGGGTAGGGTCCTACGAGCAGTACTTC	CASALGGVGSYEQYF
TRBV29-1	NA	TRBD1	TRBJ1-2	TGCAGCGGGGGGGACAGGGTCCCCGGCTACACCTTC	CSGGDRVPGYTF
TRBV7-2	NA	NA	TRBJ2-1	TGTGCCAGCAGCACACAAACAGGGTTCGATGAGCAGTTCTTC	CASSTQTGFDEQFF
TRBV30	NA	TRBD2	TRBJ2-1	TGTGCCTGGAGAGCCGGGACTAGCGGGCCGGAGCAGTTCTTC	CAWRAGTSGPEQFF
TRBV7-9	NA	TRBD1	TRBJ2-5	TGTGCCAGCAGCTTAGGCCAGGGACAGGCTCACCGAGAGACCCAGTACTTC	CASSLGQGQAHRETQYF
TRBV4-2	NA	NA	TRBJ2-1	TGTGCCAGCAGCCAAACCGCCGGCCAGGTCAATGAGCAGTTCTTC	CASSQTAGQVNEQFF
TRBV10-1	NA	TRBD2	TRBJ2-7	TGCGCCAGCAGTGAGGGCCCGGGAGGGCCTTACGAGCAGTACTTC	CASSEGPGGPYEQYF
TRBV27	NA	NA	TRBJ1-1	TGTGCCAGCAGTTCGGGTCCTCGCACTGAAGCTTTCTTT	CASSSGPRTEAFF
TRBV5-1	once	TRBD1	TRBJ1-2	TGCGCCAGCAGCGAGGGACAGGGACTCTCTGGCTACACCTTC	CASSEGQGLSGYTF
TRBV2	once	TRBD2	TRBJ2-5	TGTGCCAGCAGTGATAGGGGAGGACTAGTCCCCGTTGCCCAGTACTTC	CASSDRGGLVPVAQYF
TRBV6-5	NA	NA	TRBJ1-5	TGTGCCAGCAGTTACGACAGCTCTAAGCCCCAGCATTTT	CASSYDSSKPQHF
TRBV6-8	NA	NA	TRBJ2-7	TGTGCCAGCAGTTACTCGGCGGGGGAGCAGTACTTC	CASSYSAGEQYF
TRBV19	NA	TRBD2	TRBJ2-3	TGTGCCAGTAGCCCCGGGACTAGCGTTAACACAGATACGCAGTATTTT	CASSPGTSVNTDTQYF